This T cell receptor (beta chain) appears in the sequencing data of a study of metastatic and nonmetastatic thyroid tumors. About the study: Repertoires from blood and tumor or nodule tissue of malignant and benign thyroid patients were compared.

Patients were all untreated before their thyroid surgery. As originally analysed: Using the CDR3 differences seen across clinicopathological groups, the authors built a distant-metastasis classifier for papillary thyroid cancer, which was meant to discriminate distant-metastatic patients. TCRdb called clones again from the PCR reads with MiXCR. For this entry, the V and J calls and clone size follow TCRdb and not the study's own pipeline. The table shows more than 8,500 clones, with roughly 9.8% occurring only once. Findings and caveats of the study: When malignant thyroid tumors were compared with benign nodules, TCR beta diversity was reportedly significantly higher in the malignant tumors. This held in both blood and tumor samples.

This clone appeared many times. Antigen unknown. CDR3 size: 14 residues. The germline CDR1 and CDR2 sequences are SGHTA and FQGNSA. V shed 2 bases, J shed 3 bases, and the junction held 0 bases outside the gene matches. The clonotype comes from a female donor with papillary thyroid cancer or a benign thyroid nodule (not recorded which). Some clones in this sample may be carry-over from other donors' samples. Material for sequencing was tumor tissue. This chain uses TRBV7-2 with TRBJ2-1; 8 bases line up with TRBD2. The CDR3 DNA reads as TGTGCCAGCAGCTTAAGCGGGAGCTACAATGAGCAGTTCTTC. Translated, it gives CASSLSGSYNEQFF.